Here is one TCR beta chain with its context. Antigen: not known. The data are from a study of OX40 agonist ivuxolimab in advanced cancers. Whole-study context: The patients received agonistic anti-OX40 (CD134) antibody ivuxolimab.

A history of autoimmune disease or systemic immunosuppression excluded patients. TCRdb's copy holds only in-frame clones and misses some; the assay was immunoSEQ multiplex PCR. The sample has some 30,000 clones; 80% to 95% are singletons. Study-wide results and caveats: Researchers did not determine the expanded peripheral T cells' antigen specificity. In the 0.1-3.0 mg/kg groups, partial responders showed among the lowest expansion.

V was clipped by 4 bases and J by 7 bases, with 7 bases between them. The CDR3 has 11 residues. Germline assignment: CDR1 SGHAT and CDR2 FQNNGV. This specimen was CD4+ or CD8+ T cells sorted from blood, taken in a trial of the OX40 agonist ivuxolimab. This receptor was identified in an adult with an advanced solid tumor such as melanoma, head and neck, liver or kidney cancer. The rearrangement uses TRBV11-2 and TRBJ1-2; tentatively, D is TRBD1 (5 bases). This chain's CDR3 is CASSSGPGYTF. DNA of the CDR3: TGTGCCAGCAGCTCGGGACCTGGCTACACCTTC.